This record looks at one TCR beta chain sequence and its context. Some clones are missing from TCRdb's copy, which holds only in-frame ones; the method was immunoSEQ multiplex PCR. Of more than 65,000 clones listed, about 85% are singletons. Germline V gives CDR1 MGHRA, CDR2 YSYEKL. The CDR3 runs to 16 residues. V lost 0 bases to trimming and J lost 5 bases; unmatched junction nucleotides: 7. The data originate from a study of OX40 agonist ivuxolimab in advanced cancers. V usage is TRBV4-1 and J usage is TRBJ2-3; 8 nucleotides line up with TRBD2. The clonotype comes from an adult with an advanced solid tumor such as melanoma, head and neck, liver or kidney cancer. Here the sequenced sample was CD4+ or CD8+ T cells sorted from blood, taken in a trial of the OX40 agonist ivuxolimab. CDR3 coding DNA: TGCGCCAGCAGCCAAGATACGGGGGGGGCTGTAGATACGCAGTATTTT. Amino acids: CASSQDTGGAVDTQYF.